This is a list of T cell receptor beta chains from one sample in a study of blood T cell repertoires in COVID-19. The table came from immunoSEQ multiplex PCR; TCRdb's copy has only in-frame clones and leaves some out. Seen here are 250,000 or so clones, around 90% observed once, and the top ten hold under 2.5%. Source material: peripheral blood. The receptors come from a woman aged 60-70 years with COVID-19, enrolled during active disease. Each CDR3 is given with its conserved first and last residue. The D gene is left open where the match is weak. Rows may omit the clone size; those that give it use once, few, many or a size class.

CASSPSGDRLGYTF TGTGCCAGCAGCCCATCGGGGGACAGACTCGGCTACACCTTC TRBJ1-2 once TRBD1 TRBV7-3
CASSSHRVENIQYF TGTGCCAGCAGTTCCCACAGGGTCGAAAACATTCAGTACTTC TRBJ2-4 . . TRBV6-2/TRBV6-3
CSASPTPAAYGYTF TGCAGTGCTAGTCCGACCCCGGCGGCCTATGGCTACACCTTC TRBJ1-2 . . TRBV20-1
CASSRTRNTEAFF TGTGCCAGCAGCCGTACACGGAACACTGAAGCTTTCTTT TRBJ1-1 . . TRBV3-1/TRBV3-2
CASSLPIEVGAFF TGTGCCAGCAGCTTGCCGATCGAGGTCGGAGCTTTCTTT TRBJ1-1 . . TRBV5-8
CATSRDNPLDTIYF TGTGCCACCAGCAGAGATAACCCACTGGACACCATATATTTT TRBJ1-3 . . TRBV15
CASSLTGVVSPLHF TGTGCCAGCAGTCTTACAGGGGTAGTTTCACCCCTCCACTTT TRBJ1-6 . TRBD1 TRBV27
CASSLGGTIYNSPLHF TGTGCCAGCAGTCTCGGTGGGACTATCTATAATTCACCCCTCCACTTT TRBJ1-6 once . TRBV6-2/TRBV6-3
CASSYSPGTYEQYF TGTGCCAGCAGTTACTCCCCAGGAACCTACGAGCAGTACTTC TRBJ2-7 . . TRBV6-6
CASSEYYEKLFF TGTGCCAGCAGTGAATATTATGAAAAACTGTTTTTT TRBJ1-4 . . TRBV6-1
CASSPHGWGSTQPQHF TGTGCCAGCAGCCCCCACGGCTGGGGCAGTACTCAGCCCCAGCATTTT TRBJ1-5 . . TRBV7-2
CASSRGSQETQYF TGTGCCAGCAGCCGGGGATCTCAAGAGACCCAGTACTTC TRBJ2-5 . . TRBV5-4
CSVEDSGNTIYF TGCAGCGTTGAAGACAGTGGAAACACCATATATTTT TRBJ1-3 few . TRBV29-1
CASSLLPGLAGLNGTDTQYF TGTGCCAGCAGCTTATTGCCGGGACTAGCGGGGTTGAATGGCACAGATACGCAGTATTTT TRBJ2-3 . TRBD2 TRBV7-3
CASSRASGTGGEKLFF TGTGCCAGCAGCCGCGCTTCCGGGACAGGGGGGGAAAAACTGTTTTTT TRBJ1-4 . TRBD1 TRBV3-1/TRBV3-2
CSVTGAYGYTF TGCAGCGTCACAGGGGCCTATGGCTACACCTTC TRBJ1-2 . TRBD1 TRBV29-1
CASSLGALAGAQETQYF TGTGCCAGCAGCTTGGGCGCTTTGGCGGGGGCCCAAGAGACCCAGTACTTC TRBJ2-5 . . TRBV5-4
CASTYRGGNSPLHF TGTGCCAGCACCTATCGGGGGGGGAATTCACCCCTCCACTTT TRBJ1-6 . . TRBV6-6
CATRTGNEQYF TGTGCCACCCGGACAGGGAACGAGCAGTACTTC TRBJ2-7 . TRBD1 TRBV28
CASSWDRIVQYF TGTGCCAGCTCTTGGGACAGAATCGTGCAGTATTTT TRBJ2-3 once TRBD1 TRBV14
CAWSVQTEAFF TGTGCCTGGAGTGTACAAACTGAAGCTTTCTTT TRBJ1-1 once . TRBV30
CATSPLWTGGAGEQYF TGTGCCACCAGCCCCCTTTGGACAGGGGGCGCGGGGGAGCAGTACTTC TRBJ2-7 . TRBD1 TRBV15
CASSLDPSAYSYEQYF TGTGCCAGCAGCTTGGACCCTAGCGCCTACTCCTACGAGCAGTACTTC TRBJ2-7 . . TRBV5-6
CASSLFQGPGTEAFF TGTGCCAGCAGCTTGTTTCAGGGGCCGGGCACTGAAGCTTTCTTT TRBJ1-1 . . TRBV5-4
CASSGGQLNYGYTF TGTGCCAGTAGTGGCGGACAGCTTAACTATGGCTACACCTTC TRBJ1-2 . . TRBV19
CASSLEGGKQYF TGTGCCAGCAGCCTGGAAGGGGGCAAGCAGTACTTC TRBJ2-7 . TRBD1 TRBV7-3
CASSPGDQYTGELFF TGTGCCAGTAGTCCTGGAGACCAATACACCGGGGAGCTGTTTTTT TRBJ2-2 once . TRBV19
CASSWGLRETQYF TGTGCCAGCAGTTGGGGACTTCGGGAGACCCAGTACTTC TRBJ2-5 . . TRBV7-2
CASSVRGSPAGYGYTF TGTGCCAGCAGCGTGAGGGGTTCCCCGGCGGGGTATGGCTACACCTTC TRBJ1-2 . . TRBV9
CASSQRGRETQYF TGTGCCAGCAGCCAACGCGGTCGAGAGACCCAGTACTTC TRBJ2-5 . . TRBV3-1/TRBV3-2
CASSQELNTEAFF TGTGCCAGCAGCCAGGAACTGAACACTGAAGCTTTCTTT TRBJ1-1 . . TRBV6-4
CASSQVRVSNQPQHF TGCGCCAGCAGCCAAGTGAGGGTGAGCAATCAGCCCCAGCATTTT TRBJ1-5 . . TRBV4-3
CASSEPGQTNTEAFF TGTGCCAGCAGCGAGCCGGGACAAACAAACACTGAAGCTTTCTTT TRBJ1-1 . . TRBV7-2
CASSPPWPYNEQFF TGTGCCAGCAGCCCCCCTTGGCCCTACAATGAGCAGTTCTTC TRBJ2-1 . . TRBV7-3
CASSPTAYYQPQHF TGTGCCAGCAGCCCAACAGCTTACTATCAGCCCCAGCATTTT TRBJ1-5 few . TRBV7-2
CASRLGLYLNTEAFF TGTGCCAGCAGGCTGGGACTTTACTTGAACACTGAAGCTTTCTTT TRBJ1-1 . . TRBV7-2